The sequence of this TCR beta chain was determined in a study of a mutant IDH1 vaccine in newly diagnosed glioma. Trimming shortened V by 5 bases and J by 4 bases, and 14 bases separated the two germline ends. Germline CDR1 SNHLY, CDR2 FYNNEI. The CDR3 has 14 residues. Sample time point: week 35, safety follow-up. Doses comprised 300 ug of mutant IDH1 20-mer peptide each, plus topical imiquimod. The vaccination schedule gave patients eight doses in weeks 1, 3, 5, 7, 11, 15, 19 and 23. Data came from immunoSEQ multiplex PCR; TCRdb stores just in-frame clones and leaves some out. The sample has over 65,000 clones, about four fifths seen once. Remarks on this clone: Antigen specificity is unknown. Other nucleotide sequences from this sample produce the same CDR3.

The receptor's source is a man in his late teens or twenties with glioma. The chain is built from TRBV2 and TRBJ1-2, with a possible D match to TRBD1 (6 bases). The sample was PBMCs, taken from a glioma patient whose treatment included an IDH1 peptide vaccine. This chain's CDR3 is CASSFQQGSYGYTF. CDR3 bases: TGTGCCAGCAGTTTCCAACAGGGTAGCTATGGCTACACCTTC.